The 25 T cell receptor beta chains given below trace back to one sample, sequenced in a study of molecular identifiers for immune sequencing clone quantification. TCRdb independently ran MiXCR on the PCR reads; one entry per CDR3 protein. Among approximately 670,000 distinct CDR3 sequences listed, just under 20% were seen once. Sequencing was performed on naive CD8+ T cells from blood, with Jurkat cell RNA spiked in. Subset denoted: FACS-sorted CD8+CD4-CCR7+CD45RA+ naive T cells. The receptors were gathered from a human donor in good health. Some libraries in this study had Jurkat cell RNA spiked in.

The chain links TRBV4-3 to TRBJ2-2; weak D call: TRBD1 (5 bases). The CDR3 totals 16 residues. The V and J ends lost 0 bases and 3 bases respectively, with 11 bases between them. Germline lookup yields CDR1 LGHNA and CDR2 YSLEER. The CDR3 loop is CASSQDVTGYTGELFF. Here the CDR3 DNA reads TGCGCCAGCAGCCAAGATGTTACAGGCTACACCGGGGAGCTGTTTTTT.

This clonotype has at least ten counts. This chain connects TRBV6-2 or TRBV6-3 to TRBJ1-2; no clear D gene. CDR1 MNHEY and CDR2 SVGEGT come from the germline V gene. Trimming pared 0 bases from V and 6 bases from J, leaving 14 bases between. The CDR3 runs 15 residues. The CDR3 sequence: CASSYSIAGVDGYTF. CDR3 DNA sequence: TGTGCCAGCAGTTACTCGATTGCCGGGGTTGATGGCTACACCTTC.

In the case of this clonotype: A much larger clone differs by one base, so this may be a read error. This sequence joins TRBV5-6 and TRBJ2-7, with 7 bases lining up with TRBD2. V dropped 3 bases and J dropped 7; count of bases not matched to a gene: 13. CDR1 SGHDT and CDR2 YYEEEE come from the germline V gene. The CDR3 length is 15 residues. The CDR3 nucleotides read TGTGCCAGCAGCTCCACAAACCGGGGGGATAGTGAGCAGTACTTC. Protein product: CASSSTNRGDSEQYF.

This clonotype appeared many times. The CDR3 loop reads CASSSTGERNYGYTF. The CDR3 coding sequence is TGTGCCAGCAGCTCAACAGGGGAACGGAACTATGGCTACACCTTC. The V call is TRBV7-9, the J call TRBJ1-2; 7 positions agree with TRBD1. The CDR3 has 15 residues. CDR1 and CDR2 from the germline V gene are SEHNR and FQNEAQ (reference sequence). V lost 4 bases to trimming and J lost 2 bases; unmatched junction nucleotides: 7.

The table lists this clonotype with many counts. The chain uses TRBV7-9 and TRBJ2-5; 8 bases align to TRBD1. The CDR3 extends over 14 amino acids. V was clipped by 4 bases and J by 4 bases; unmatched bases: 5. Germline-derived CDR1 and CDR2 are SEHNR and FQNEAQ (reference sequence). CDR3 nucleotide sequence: TGTGCCAGCAGCTCCCGGACAGGGATAGAGACCCAGTACTTC. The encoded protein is CASSSRTGIETQYF.

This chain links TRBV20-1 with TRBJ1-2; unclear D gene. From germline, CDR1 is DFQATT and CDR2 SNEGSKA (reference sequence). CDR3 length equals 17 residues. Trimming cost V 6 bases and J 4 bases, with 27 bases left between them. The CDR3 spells CSARPRGSDFSSYGYTF. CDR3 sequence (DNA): TGCAGTGCCCGACCGAGAGGGAGTGATTTCTCCTCCTATGGCTACACCTTC.

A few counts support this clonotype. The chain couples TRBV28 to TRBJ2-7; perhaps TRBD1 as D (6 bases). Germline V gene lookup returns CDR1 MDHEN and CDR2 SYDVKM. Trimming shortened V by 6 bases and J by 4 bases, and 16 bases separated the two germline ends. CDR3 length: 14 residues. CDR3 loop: CASSLRDTDYEQYF. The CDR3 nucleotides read TGTGCCAGCAGCCTCCGGGACACCGATTACGAGCAGTACTTC.

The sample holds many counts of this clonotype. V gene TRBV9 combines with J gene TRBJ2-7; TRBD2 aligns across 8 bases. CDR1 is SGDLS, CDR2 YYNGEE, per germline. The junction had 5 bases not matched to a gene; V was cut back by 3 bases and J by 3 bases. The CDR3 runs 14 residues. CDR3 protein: CASSAGGTSYEQYF. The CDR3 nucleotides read TGTGCCAGCAGCGCCGGGGGGACTAGCTACGAGCAGTACTTC.

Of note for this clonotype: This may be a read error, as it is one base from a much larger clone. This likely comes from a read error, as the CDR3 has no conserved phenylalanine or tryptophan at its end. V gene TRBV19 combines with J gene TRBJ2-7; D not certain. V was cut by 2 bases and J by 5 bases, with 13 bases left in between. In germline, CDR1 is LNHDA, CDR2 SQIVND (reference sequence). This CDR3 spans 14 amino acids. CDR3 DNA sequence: TGTGCCAGTAGTATAAACAGCCTGCCCCACGAGCAGTACCTC. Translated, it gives CASSINSLPHEQYL.

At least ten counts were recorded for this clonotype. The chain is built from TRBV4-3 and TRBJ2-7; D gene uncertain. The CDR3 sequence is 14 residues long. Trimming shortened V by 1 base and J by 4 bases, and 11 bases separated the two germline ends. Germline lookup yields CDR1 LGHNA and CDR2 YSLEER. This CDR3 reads CASSQGRSGYEQYF. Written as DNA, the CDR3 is TGCGCCAGCAGCCAAGGCCGCTCAGGTTACGAGCAGTACTTC.

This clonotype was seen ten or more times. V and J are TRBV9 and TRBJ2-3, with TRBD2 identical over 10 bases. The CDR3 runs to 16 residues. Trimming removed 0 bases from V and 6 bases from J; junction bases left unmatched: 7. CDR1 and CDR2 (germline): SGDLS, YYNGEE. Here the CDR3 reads CASSVGRLAGADTQYF. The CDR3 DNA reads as TGTGCCAGCAGCGTAGGTAGGCTAGCGGGGGCGGATACGCAGTATTTT.

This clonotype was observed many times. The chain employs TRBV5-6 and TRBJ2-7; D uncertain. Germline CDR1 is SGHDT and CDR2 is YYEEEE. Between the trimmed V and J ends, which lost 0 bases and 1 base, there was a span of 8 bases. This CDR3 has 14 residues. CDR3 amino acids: CASSLAGLSYEQYF. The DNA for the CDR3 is TGTGCCAGCAGCTTGGCCGGTCTATCCTACGAGCAGTACTTC.

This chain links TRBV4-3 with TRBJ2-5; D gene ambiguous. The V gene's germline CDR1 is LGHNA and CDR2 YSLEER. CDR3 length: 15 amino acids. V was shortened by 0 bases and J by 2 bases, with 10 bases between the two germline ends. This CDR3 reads CASSQDRITQETQYF. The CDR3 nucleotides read TGCGCCAGCAGCCAAGATAGGATCACTCAAGAGACCCAGTACTTC.

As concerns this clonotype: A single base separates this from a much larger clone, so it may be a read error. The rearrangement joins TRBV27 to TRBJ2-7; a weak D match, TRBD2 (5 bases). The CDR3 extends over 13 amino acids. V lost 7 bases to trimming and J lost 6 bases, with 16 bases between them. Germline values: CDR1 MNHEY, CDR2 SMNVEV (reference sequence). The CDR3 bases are TGTGCCAGCAAGGACTTGCCCACGTCCGAGCAGTACTTC. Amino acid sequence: CASKDLPTSEQYF.

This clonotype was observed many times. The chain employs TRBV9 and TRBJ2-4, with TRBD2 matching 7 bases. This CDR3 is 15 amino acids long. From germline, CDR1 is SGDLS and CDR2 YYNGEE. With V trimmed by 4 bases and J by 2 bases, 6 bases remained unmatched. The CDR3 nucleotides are TGTGCCAGCAGCCCGGGCGGGGGTTCCAAAAACATTCAGTACTTC. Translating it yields CASSPGGGSKNIQYF. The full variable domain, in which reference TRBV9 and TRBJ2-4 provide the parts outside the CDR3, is DSGVTQTPKHLITATGQRVTLRCSPRSGDLSVYWYQQSLDQGLQFLIQYYNGEERAKGNILERFSAQQFPDLHSELNLSSLELGDSALYFCASSPGGGSKNIQYFGAGTRLSVL.

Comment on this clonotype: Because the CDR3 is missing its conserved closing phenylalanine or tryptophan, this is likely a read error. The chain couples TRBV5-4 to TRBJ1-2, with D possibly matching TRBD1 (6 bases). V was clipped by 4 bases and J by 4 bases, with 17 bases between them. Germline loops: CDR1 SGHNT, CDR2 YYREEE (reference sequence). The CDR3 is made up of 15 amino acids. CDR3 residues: CASSPFGGSSYGYTL. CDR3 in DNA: TGTGCCAGCAGCCCCTTTGGGGGCAGTAGCTATGGCTACACCTTG.

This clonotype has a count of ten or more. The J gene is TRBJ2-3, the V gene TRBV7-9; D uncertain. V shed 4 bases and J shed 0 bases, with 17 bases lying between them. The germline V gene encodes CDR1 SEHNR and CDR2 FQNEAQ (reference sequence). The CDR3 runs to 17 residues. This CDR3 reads CASSSPVGYLSTDTQYF. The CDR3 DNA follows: TGTGCCAGCAGCTCCCCCGTGGGTTACCTTAGCACAGATACGCAGTATTTT.

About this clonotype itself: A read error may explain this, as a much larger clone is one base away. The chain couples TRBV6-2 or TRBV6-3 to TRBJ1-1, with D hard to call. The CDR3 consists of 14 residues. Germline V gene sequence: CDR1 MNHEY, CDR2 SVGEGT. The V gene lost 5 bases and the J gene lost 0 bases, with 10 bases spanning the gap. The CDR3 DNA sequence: TGTGCCAGCAGTCACTTGGGGTTGAACACTGAAGCTTTCTTT. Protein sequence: CASSHLGLNTEAFF.

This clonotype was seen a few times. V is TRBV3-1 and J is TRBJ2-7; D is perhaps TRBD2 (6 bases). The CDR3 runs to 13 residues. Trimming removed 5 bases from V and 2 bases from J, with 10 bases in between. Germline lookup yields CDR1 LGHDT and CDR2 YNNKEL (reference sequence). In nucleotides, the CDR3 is TGTGCCAGCAGCGACGGGACTCCCTACGAGCAGTACTTC. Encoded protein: CASSDGTPYEQYF.

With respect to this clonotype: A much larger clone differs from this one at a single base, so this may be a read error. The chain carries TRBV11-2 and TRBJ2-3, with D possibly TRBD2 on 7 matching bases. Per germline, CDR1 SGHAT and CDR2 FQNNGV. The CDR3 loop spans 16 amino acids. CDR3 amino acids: CASSFPVGGATGTQYF. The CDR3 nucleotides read TGTGCCAGCAGCTTCCCTGTAGGGGGGGCAACAGGTACGCAGTATTTT.

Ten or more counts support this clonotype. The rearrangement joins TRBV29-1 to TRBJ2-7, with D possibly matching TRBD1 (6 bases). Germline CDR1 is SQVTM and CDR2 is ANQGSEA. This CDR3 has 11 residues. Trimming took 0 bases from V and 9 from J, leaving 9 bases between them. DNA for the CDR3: TGCAGCGTTGAAGACAGGGGACCGCAGTACTTC. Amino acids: CSVEDRGPQYF.

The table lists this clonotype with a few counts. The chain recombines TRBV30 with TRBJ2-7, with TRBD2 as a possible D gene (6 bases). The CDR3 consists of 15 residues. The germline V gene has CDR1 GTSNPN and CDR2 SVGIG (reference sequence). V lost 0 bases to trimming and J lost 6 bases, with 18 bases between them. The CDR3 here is CAWSVLLASRLEQYF. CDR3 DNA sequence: TGTGCCTGGAGTGTACTGCTAGCGTCACGCCTCGAGCAGTACTTC.

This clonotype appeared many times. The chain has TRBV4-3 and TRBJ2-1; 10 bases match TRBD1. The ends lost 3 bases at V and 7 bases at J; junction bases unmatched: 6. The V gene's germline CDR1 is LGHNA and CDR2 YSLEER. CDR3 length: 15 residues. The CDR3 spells CASSQGTGDLNEQFF. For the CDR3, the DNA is TGCGCCAGCAGCCAGGGGACAGGGGACCTGAATGAGCAGTTCTTC.

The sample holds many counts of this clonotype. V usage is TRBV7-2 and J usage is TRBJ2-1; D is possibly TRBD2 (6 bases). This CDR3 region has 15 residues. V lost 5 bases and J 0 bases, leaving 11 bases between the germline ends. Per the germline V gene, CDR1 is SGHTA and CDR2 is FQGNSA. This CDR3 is CASSTLSGSYNEQFF. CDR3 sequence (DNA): TGTGCCAGCAGCACCCTTAGCGGCTCCTACAATGAGCAGTTCTTC.

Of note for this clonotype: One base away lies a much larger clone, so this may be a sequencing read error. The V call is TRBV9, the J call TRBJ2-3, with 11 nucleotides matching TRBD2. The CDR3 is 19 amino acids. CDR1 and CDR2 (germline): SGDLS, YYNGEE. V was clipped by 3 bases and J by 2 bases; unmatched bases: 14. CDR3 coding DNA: TGTGCCAGCAGCGGGATCCTACTCTTTAGCGGGGGGGTCACAGATACGCAGTATTTT. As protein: CASSGILLFSGGVTDTQYF.